The rows below give T cell receptor beta chains drawn from one sample of a study of cytomegalovirus exposure and HLA in healthy donors. Assay used: immunoSEQ multiplex PCR; TCRdb lists only in-frame clones, some missing. The repertoire has around 150,000 clones, 80% of them found once; the top ten carry less than 5%. Input material: PBMCs. Receptor source: a man aged 30 to 45 in good health. Each CDR3 is given with its conserved first and last residue. Each record gives: CDR3 DNA, CDR3 protein, D gene, V gene, clone size, J gene, CDR3 length. D genes are given only for firm matches. The listing skips clone size in some rows; elsewhere it reads once, few, many or a size class.

DNA: TGTGCCAGCAGGTCGGGAGCTAACTATGGCTACACCTTC
CDR3: CASRSGANYGYTF
D: .
V: TRBV2
size: .
J: TRBJ1-2
length: 13

DNA: TGTGCCAGTAGCCGCAGATGGGGGGAGGGAACTGAAGCTTTCTTT
CDR3: CASSRRWGEGTEAFF
D: .
V: TRBV19
size: .
J: TRBJ1-1
length: 15

DNA: TGTGCCAGCAGTGGGGGGGAAATAAGTCCCGGGGAGCTGTTTTTT
CDR3: CASSGGEISPGELFF
D: .
V: TRBV2
size: .
J: TRBJ2-2
length: 15

DNA: TGTGCCAGCAGCACTCACCGCGGGGGAGCGGGATCGGATACGCAGTATTTT
CDR3: CASSTHRGGAGSDTQYF
D: TRBD2
V: TRBV9
size: .
J: TRBJ2-3
length: 17

DNA: TGTGCCAGCAGTTTCGACAGGGGTAGCGAGCAGTACTTC
CDR3: CASSFDRGSEQYF
D: TRBD1
V: TRBV6-5
size: once
J: TRBJ2-7
length: 13

DNA: TGCGCCAGCAGCCAAGCGCAGGTCCACACCTATACGCAGTATTTT
CDR3: CASSQAQVHTYTQYF
D: .
V: TRBV4-1
size: .
J: TRBJ2-3
length: 15

DNA: TGCGCCAGCAGCCCGACGCCGGGCCAGCGGGAAAAACTGTTTTTT
CDR3: CASSPTPGQREKLFF
D: .
V: TRBV4-1
size: .
J: TRBJ1-4
length: 15

DNA: TGCGCCAGCAGCTTGGCTCAGGCGATATACAATGAGCAGTTCTTC
CDR3: CASSLAQAIYNEQFF
D: .
V: TRBV5-1
size: .
J: TRBJ2-1
length: 15

DNA: TGTGCCAGCTCAGGGATTTCCTACAATGAGCAGTTCTTC
CDR3: CASSGISYNEQFF
D: .
V: TRBV7-8
size: .
J: TRBJ2-1
length: 13

DNA: TGCGCCAGCAGTTTTAGCGGGAGCCCCCCCCGGACCTCTGGGGCCAACGTCCTGACTTTC
CDR3: CASSFSGSPPRTSGANVLTF
D: TRBD2
V: TRBV5-1
size: .
J: TRBJ2-6
length: 20

DNA: TGTGCCAGCAGTGAAGAAGCGGATACCGGGGAGCTGTTTTTT
CDR3: CASSEEADTGELFF
D: .
V: TRBV2
size: .
J: TRBJ2-2
length: 14

DNA: TGTGCCAGCAGTCCCTCGCGGCTCCAAGAGACCCAGTACTTC
CDR3: CASSPSRLQETQYF
D: .
V: TRBV27
size: .
J: TRBJ2-5
length: 14